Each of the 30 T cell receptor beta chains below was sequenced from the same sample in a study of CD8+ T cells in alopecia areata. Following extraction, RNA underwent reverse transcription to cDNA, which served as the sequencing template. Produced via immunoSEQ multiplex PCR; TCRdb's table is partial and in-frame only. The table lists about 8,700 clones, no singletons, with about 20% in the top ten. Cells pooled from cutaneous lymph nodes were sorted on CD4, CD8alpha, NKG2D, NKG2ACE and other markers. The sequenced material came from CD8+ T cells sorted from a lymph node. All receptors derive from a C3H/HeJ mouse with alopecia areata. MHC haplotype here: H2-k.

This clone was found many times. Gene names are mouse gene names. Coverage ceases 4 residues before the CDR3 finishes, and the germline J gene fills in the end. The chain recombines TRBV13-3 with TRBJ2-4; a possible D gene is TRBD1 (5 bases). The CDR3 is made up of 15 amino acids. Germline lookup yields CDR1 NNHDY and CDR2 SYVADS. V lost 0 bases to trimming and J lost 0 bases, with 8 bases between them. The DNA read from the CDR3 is TGTGCCAGCAGTGATGCAGGGAAGAGTCAAAAC. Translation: CASSDAGKSQN. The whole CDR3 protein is CASSDAGKSQNTLYF.

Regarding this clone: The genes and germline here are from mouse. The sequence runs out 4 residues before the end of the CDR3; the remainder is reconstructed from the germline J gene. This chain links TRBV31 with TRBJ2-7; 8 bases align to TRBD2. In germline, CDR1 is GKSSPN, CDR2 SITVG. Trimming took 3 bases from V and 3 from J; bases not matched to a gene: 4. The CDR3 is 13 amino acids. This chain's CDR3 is CAWSLDWVYEQYF. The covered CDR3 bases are TGTGCCTGGAGCCTGGACTGGGTCTAT. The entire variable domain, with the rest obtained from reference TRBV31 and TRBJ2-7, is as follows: AQTIHQWPVAEIKAVGSPLSLGCTIKGKSSPNLYWYWQATGGTLQQLFYSITVGQVESVVQLNLSASRPKDDQFILSTEKLLLSHSGFYLCAWSLDWVYEQYFGPGTRLTVL.

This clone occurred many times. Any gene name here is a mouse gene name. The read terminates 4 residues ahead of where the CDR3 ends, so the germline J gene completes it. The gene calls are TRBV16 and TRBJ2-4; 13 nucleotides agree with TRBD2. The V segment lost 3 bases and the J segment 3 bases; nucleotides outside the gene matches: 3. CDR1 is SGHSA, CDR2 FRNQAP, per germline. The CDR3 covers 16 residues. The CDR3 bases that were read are TGTGCAAGCAGCTTCGGGACTGGGGGGGAACAAAAC. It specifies CASSFGTGGEQN. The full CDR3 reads CASSFGTGGEQNTLYF.

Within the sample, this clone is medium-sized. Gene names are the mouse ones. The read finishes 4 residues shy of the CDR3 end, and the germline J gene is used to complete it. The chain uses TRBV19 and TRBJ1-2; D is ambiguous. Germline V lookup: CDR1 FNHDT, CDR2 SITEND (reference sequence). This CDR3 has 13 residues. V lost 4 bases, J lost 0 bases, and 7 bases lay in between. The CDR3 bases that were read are TGTGCCAGCAGTTCGACATCAAACTCC. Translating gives CASSSTSNS. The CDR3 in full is CASSSTSNSDYTF.

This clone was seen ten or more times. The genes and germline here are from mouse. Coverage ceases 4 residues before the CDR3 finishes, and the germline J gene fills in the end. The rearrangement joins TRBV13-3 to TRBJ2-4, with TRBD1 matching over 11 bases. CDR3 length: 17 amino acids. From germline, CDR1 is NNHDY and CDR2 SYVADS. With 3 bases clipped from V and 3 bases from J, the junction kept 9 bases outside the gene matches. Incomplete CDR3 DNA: TGTGCCAGCAGTGCCGGGACAGGGGGAATTCTGCAAAAC. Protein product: CASSAGTGGILQN. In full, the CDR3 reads CASSAGTGGILQNTLYF.

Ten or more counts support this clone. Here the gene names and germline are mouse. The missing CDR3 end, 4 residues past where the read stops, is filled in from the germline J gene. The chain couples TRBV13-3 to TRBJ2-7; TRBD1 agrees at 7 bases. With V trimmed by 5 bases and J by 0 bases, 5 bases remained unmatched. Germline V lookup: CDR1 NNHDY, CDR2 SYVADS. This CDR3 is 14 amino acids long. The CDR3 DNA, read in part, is TGTGCCAGCAGCAACCGGGACAGCTCCTAT. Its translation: CASSNRDSSY. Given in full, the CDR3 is CASSNRDSSYEQYF.

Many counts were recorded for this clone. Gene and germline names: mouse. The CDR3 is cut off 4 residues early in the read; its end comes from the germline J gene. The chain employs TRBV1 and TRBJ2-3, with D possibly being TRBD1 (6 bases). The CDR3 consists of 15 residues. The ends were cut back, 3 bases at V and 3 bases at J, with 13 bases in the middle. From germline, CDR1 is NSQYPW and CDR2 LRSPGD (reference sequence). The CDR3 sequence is CTCSARQEGAETLYF. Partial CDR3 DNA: TGCACCTGCAGTGCGCGACAGGAAGGCGCAGAA. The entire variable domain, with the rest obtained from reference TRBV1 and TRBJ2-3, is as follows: VTLLEQNPRWRLVPRGQAVNLRCILKNSQYPWMSWYQQDLQKQLQWLFTLRSPGDKEVKSLPGADYLATRVTDTELRLQVANMSQGRTLYCTCSARQEGAETLYFGSGTRLTVL.

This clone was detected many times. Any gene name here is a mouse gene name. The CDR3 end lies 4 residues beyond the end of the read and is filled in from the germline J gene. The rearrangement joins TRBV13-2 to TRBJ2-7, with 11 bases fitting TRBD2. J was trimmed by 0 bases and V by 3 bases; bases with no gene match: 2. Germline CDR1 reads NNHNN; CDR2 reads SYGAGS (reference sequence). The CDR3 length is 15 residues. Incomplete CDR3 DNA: TGTGCCAGCGGTGGGGGACTGGGGGACTCCTAT. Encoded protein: CASGGGLGDSY. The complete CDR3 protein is CASGGGLGDSYEQYF.

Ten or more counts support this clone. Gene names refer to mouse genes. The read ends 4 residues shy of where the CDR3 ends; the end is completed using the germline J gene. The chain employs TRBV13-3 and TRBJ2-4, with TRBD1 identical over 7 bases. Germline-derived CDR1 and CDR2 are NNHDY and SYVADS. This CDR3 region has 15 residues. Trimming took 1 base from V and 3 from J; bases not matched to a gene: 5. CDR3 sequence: CASSDTYRGQNTLYF. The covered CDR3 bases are TGTGCCAGCAGTGATACGTACAGGGGCCAAAAC.

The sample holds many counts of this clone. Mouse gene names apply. The CDR3 here is CASSMTFQDTQYF. The covered CDR3 bases are TGTGCCAGCAGTATGACTTTCCAAGAC. The chain recombines TRBV19 with TRBJ2-5; D gene unclear. The read ends 4 residues early relative to the CDR3; the germline J gene fills the gap. The CDR3 has 13 residues. The germline V and J ends were trimmed by 2 bases and 2 bases, with 6 bases remaining between them. The germline V gene encodes CDR1 FNHDT and CDR2 SITEND (reference sequence).

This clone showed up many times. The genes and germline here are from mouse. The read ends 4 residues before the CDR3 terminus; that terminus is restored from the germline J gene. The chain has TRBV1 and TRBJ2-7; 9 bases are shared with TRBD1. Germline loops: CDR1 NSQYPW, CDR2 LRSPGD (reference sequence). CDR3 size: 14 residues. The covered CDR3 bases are TGCACCTGCAGTGCCGGGACAGGGCCTTAT. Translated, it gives CTCSAGTGPY. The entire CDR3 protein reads CTCSAGTGPYEQYF.

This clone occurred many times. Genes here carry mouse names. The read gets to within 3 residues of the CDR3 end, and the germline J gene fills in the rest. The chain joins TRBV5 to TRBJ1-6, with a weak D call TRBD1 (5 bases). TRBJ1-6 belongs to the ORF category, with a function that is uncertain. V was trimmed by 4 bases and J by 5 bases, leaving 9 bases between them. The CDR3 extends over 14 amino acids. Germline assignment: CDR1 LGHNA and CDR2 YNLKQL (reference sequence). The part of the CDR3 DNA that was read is TGTGCCAGCAGCCCCAGACAGAATAATTCGCCC. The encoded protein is CASSPRQNNSP. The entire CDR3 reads CASSPRQNNSPLYF.

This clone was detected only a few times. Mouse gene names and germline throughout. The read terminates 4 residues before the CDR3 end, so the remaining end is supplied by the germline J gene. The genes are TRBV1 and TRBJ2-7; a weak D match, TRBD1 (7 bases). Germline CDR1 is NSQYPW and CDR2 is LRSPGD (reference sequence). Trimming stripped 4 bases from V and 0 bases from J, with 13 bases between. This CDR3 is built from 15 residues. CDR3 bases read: TGCACCTGCAGTGAGGGGGGACAGAGCTCCTAT. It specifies CTCSEGGQSSY. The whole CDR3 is CTCSEGGQSSYEQYF.

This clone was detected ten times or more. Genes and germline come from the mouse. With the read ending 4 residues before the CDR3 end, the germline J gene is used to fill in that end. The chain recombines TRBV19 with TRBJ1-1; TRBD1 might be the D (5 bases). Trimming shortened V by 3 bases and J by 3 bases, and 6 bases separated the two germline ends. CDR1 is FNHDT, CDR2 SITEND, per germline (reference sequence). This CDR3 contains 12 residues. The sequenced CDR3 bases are TGTGCCAGCAGTACAGGGTACACA. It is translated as CASSTGYT. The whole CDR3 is CASSTGYTEVFF.

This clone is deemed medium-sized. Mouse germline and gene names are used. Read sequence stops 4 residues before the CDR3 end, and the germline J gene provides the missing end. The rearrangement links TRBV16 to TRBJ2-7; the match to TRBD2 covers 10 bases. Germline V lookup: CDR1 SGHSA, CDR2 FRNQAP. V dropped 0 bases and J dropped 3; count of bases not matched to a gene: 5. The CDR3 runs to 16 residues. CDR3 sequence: CASSLDDWGDFYEQYF. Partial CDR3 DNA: TGTGCAAGCAGCTTAGATGACTGGGGGGACTTCTAT.

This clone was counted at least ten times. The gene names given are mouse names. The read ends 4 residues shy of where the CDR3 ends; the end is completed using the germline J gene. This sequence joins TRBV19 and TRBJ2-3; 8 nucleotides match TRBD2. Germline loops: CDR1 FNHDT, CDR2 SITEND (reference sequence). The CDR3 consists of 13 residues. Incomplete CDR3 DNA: TGTGCCAGCAGCCCTGGGGGGCGAGAA. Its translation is CASSPGGRE. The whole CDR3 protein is CASSPGGRETLYF.

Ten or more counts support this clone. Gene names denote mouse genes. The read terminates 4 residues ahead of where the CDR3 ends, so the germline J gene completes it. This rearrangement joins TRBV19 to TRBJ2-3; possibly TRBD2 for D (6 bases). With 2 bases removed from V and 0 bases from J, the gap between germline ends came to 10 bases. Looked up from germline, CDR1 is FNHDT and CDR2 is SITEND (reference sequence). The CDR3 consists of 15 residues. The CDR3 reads CASSMAGVSAETLYF. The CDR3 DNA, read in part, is TGTGCCAGCAGTATGGCTGGGGTGAGTGCAGAA.

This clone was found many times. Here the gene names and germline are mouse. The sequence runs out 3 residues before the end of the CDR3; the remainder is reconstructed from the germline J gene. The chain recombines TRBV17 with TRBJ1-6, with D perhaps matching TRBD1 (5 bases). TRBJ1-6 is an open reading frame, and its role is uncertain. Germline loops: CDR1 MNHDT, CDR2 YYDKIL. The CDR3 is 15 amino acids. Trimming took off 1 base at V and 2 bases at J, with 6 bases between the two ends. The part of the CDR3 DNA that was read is TGTGCTAGCAGTAGAGGGACAACCTATAATTCGCCC. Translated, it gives CASSRGTTYNSP. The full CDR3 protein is CASSRGTTYNSPLYF.

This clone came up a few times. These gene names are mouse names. The CDR3 protein is CASRGQGAAEVFF. CDR3 DNA (partial): TGTGCCAGCAGAGGACAGGGGGCCGCA. V gene TRBV13-3 combines with J gene TRBJ1-1; 11 nucleotides line up with TRBD1. Read coverage stops 4 residues before the CDR3 terminus; the germline J gene supplies the remainder. CDR1 is NNHDY, CDR2 SYVADS, per germline. The length of the CDR3 is 13 residues.

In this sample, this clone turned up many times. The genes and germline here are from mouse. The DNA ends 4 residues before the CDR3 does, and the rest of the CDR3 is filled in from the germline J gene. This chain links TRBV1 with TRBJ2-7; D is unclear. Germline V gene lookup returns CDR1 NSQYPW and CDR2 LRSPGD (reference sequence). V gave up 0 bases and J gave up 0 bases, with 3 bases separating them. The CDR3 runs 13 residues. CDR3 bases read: TGCACCTGCAGTGCAGAGGGCTCCTAT. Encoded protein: CTCSAEGSY. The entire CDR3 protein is CTCSAEGSYEQYF.

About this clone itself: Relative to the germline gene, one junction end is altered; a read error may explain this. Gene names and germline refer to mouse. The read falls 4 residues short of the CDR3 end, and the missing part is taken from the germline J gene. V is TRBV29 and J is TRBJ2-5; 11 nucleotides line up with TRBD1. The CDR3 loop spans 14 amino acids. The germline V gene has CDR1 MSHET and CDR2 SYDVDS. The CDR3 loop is CTSSSDRGRDTQYF. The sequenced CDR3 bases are TGTACTAGCAGTTCGGACAGGGGGCGGGAC.

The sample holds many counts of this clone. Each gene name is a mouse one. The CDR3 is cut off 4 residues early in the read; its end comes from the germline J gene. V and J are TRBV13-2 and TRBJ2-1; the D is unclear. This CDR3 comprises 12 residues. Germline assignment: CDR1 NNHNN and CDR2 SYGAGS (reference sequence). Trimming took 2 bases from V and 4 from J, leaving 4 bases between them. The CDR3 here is CASGDRYAEQFF. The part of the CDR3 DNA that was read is TGTGCCAGCGGTGACAGGTATGCT.

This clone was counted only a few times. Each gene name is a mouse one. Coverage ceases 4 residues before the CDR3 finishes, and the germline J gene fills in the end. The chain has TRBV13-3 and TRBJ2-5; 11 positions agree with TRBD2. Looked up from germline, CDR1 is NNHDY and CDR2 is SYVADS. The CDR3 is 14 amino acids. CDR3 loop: CASSHWGGADTQYF. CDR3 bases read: TGTGCCAGCAGCCACTGGGGGGGCGCCGAC.

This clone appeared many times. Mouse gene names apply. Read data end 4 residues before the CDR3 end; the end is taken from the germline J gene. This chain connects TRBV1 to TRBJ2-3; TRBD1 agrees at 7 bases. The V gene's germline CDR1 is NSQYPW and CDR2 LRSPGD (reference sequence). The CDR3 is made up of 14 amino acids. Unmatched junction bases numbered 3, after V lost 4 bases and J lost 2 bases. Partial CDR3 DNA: TGCACCTGCAGTGGACAGGGATTTGCAGAA. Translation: CTCSGQGFAE. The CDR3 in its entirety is CTCSGQGFAETLYF.

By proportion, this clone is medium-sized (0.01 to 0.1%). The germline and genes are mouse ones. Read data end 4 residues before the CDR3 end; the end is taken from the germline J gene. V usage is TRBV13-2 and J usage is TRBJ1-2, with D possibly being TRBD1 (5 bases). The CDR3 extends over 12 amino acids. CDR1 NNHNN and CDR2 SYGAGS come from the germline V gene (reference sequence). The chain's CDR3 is CASGDWGGDYTF. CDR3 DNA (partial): TGTGCCAGCGGGGACTGGGGGGGC.

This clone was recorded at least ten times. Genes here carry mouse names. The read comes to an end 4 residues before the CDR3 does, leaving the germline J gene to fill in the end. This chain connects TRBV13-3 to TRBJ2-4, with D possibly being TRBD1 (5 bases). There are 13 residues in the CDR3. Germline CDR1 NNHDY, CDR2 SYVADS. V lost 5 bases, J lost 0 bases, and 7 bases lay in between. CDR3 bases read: TGTGCCAGCAGGACAGTTAGTCAAAAC. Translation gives CASRTVSQN. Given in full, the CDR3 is CASRTVSQNTLYF.

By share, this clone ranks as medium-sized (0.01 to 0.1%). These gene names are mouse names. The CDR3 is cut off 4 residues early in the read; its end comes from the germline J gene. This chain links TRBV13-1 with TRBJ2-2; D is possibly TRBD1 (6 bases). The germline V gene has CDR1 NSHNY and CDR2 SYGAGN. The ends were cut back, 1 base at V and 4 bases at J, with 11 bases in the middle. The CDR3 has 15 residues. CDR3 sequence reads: CASSDHRVTTGQLYF. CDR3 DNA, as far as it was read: TGTGCCAGCAGTGATCACAGGGTAACCACCGGG.

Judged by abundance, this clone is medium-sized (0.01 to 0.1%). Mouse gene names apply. The part of the CDR3 DNA that was read is TGTGCTAGCAGTAGAGATAGAGGGGTGAACACA. Translating gives CASSRDRGVNT. The entire CDR3 protein reads CASSRDRGVNTEVFF. The J gene is TRBJ1-1, the V gene TRBV17; a possible D gene is TRBD1 (5 bases). The missing CDR3 end, 4 residues past where the read stops, is filled in from the germline J gene. Trimming shortened V by 0 bases and J by 1 base, and 9 bases separated the two germline ends. The CDR3 length is 15 residues. From germline, CDR1 is MNHDT and CDR2 YYDKIL.

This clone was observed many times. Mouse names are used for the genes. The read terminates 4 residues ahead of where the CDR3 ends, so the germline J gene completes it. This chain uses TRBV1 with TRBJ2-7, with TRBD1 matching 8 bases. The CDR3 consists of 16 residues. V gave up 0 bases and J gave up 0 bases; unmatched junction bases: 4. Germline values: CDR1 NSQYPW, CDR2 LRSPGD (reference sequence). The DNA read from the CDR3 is TGCACCTGCAGTGCAGATCCAGGGGGCCTCTCCTAT. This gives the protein CTCSADPGGLSY. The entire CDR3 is CTCSADPGGLSYEQYF.

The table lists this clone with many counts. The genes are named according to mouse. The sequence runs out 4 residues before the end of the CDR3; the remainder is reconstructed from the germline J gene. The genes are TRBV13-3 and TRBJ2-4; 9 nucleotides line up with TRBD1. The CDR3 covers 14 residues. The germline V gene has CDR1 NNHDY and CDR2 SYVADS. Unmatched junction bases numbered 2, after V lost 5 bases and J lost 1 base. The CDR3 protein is CASSRQGGQNTLYF. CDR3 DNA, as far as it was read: TGTGCCAGCAGCCGACAGGGGGGTCAAAAC.